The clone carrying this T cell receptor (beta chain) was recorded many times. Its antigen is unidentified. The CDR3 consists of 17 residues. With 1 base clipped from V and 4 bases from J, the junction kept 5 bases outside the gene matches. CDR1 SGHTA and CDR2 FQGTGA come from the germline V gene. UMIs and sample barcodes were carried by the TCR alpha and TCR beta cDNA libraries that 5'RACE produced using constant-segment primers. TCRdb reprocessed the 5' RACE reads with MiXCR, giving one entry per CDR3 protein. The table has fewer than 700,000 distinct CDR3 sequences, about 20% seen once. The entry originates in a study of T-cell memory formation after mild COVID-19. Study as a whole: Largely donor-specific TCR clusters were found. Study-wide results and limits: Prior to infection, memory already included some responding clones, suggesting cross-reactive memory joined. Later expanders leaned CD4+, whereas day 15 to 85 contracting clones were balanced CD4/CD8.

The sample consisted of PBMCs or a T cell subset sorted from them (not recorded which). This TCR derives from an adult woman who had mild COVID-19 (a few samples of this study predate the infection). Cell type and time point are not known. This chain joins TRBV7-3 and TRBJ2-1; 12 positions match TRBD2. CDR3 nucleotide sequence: TGTGCCAGCAGCTTAAAAGGACTAGCGGGGAAATACAATGAGCAGTTCTTC. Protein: CASSLKGLAGKYNEQFF. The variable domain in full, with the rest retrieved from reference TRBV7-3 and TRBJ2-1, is GAGVSQTPSNKVTEKGKYVELRCDPISGHTALYWYRQSLGQGPEFLIYFQGTGAADDSGLPNDRFFAVRPEGSVSTLKIQRTERGDSAVYLCASSLKGLAGKYNEQFFGPGTRLTVL.